The T cell receptor beta chain under discussion was sequenced for a study of T cell changes during pregnancy in multiple sclerosis. The assay was immunoSEQ multiplex PCR, and TCRdb's table has in-frame clones only and misses some. This sample carries approximately 52,000 clones, 88% of them seen once, and the ten largest clones take about 1.2%. V trimming: 2 bases; J trimming: 4 bases; junction bases outside the gene matches: 5. The CDR3 is 15 amino acids. The germline CDR1 and CDR2 sequences are MRHNA and SNTAGT. This TCR was recovered from a female donor with multiple sclerosis, enrolled in a pregnancy study. The rearrangement joins TRBV6-4 to TRBJ2-3; 8 nucleotides align to TRBD1. The sample consisted of CD4+ T cells from peripheral blood mononuclear cells, taken in the second trimester of pregnancy. The CDR3 DNA reads as TGTGCCAGCAGTGACGGACAGGGTATTTCAGATACGCAGTATTTT. Its translation: CASSDGQGISDTQYF.